These 5 T cell receptor beta chains originate from one sample sequenced in a study of technical replicates of blood from several donors. Assay: immunoSEQ multiplex PCR; the TCRdb copy retains only in-frame clones and omits some. This table has under 95,000 clones, roughly 94% appearing once. The source material was T cells isolated from PBMCs. The source of these receptors is a human donor in good health.

This sequence joins TRBV5-6 and TRBJ1-6; D possibly corresponds to TRBD1 (6 bases). The CDR3 runs to 17 residues. Trimming removed 3 bases from V and 3 bases from J, with 16 bases in between. Germline CDR1 is SGHDT and CDR2 is YYEEEE. CDR3 DNA: TGTGCCAGCAGCTCATGGACAGAAGGGCTCTATAATTCACCCCTCCACTTT. Translated: CASSSWTEGLYNSPLHF.

The chain carries TRBV7-9 and TRBJ2-1; a weak D match, TRBD2 (5 bases). The CDR3 extends over 15 amino acids. V gave up 4 bases and J gave up 2 bases, with 12 bases separating them. Germline CDR1 and CDR2: SEHNR and FQNEAQ (reference sequence). The CDR3 nucleotides read TGTGCCAGCAGCTCACGGGGAAAAGCCTACAATGAGCAGTTCTTC. It codes for CASSSRGKAYNEQFF.

The sample holds a few counts of this clone. The rearrangement joins TRBV28 to TRBJ1-1; D gene unclear. There are 15 residues in the CDR3. Germline V gene sequence: CDR1 MDHEN, CDR2 SYDVKM. Deletions cut 5 bases from V and 3 bases from J, with 16 bases between. The CDR3 region has the DNA TGTGCCAGCAGTCCACCGGGAAGGCCGTACACTGAAGCTTTCTTT. This translates into CASSPPGRPYTEAFF.

This sequence joins TRBV12-5 and TRBJ2-5, with D perhaps TRBD1 (5 bases). Germline CDR1 reads LGHNT; CDR2 reads FRNRAP. This CDR3 contains 13 residues. Trimming stripped 5 bases from V and 9 bases from J, with 16 bases between. The CDR3 sequence: CASGPDTPAAQYF. The CDR3, as DNA: TGTGCTAGTGGTCCGGACACCCCGGCGGCCCAGTACTTC. Combining the CDR3 with reference TRBV12-5 and TRBJ2-5 gives the whole variable domain DARVTQTPRHKVTEMGQEVTMRCQPILGHNTVFWYRQTMMQGLELLAYFRNRAPLDDSGMPKDRFSAEMPDATLATLKIQPSEPRDSAVYFCASGPDTPAAQYFGPGTRLLVL.

The CDR3 nucleotides are TGTGCCAGTGGACAGACCTATGGCTACACCTTC. Protein sequence: CASGQTYGYTF. The chain has TRBV27 and TRBJ1-2; perhaps TRBD1 as D (6 bases). Trimming shortened V by 9 bases and J by 4 bases, and 9 bases separated the two germline ends. The CDR3 covers 11 residues. The V gene's germline CDR1 is MNHEY and CDR2 SMNVEV (reference sequence).